These 17 T cell receptor beta chains were all obtained from the same sample, sequenced in a study of molecular identifiers for immune sequencing clone quantification. TCRdb processed the PCR reads anew with MiXCR; each CDR3 protein has one entry. The sample has some 320,000 distinct CDR3 sequences; 20% to 25% are singletons. The sequencing sample was made of naive CD8+ T cells from blood, with Jurkat cell RNA spiked in. Subset specified: FACS-sorted CD8+CD4-CCR7+CD45RA+ naive T cells. Every receptor here comes from a human donor in good health. Some libraries in this study had Jurkat cell RNA spiked in.

In its sample, this clonotype was seen many times. The J gene is TRBJ2-5, the V gene TRBV4-1, with 8 positions matching TRBD1. The CDR3 consists of 15 residues. V dropped 3 bases and J dropped 2; count of bases not matched to a gene: 5. Per germline, CDR1 MGHRA and CDR2 YSYEKL. CDR3 loop: CASSQGRGPQETQYF. The CDR3 coding sequence is TGCGCCAGCAGCCAGGGCAGGGGGCCACAAGAGACCCAGTACTTC.

This chain joins TRBV12-3 or TRBV12-4 and TRBJ2-6; possibly TRBD1 for D (6 bases). The CDR3 loop spans 18 amino acids. The V gene lost 1 base and the J gene lost 0 bases, with 13 bases spanning the gap. The chain's CDR3 is CASSLGQDLYSGANVLTF. The CDR3 DNA is TGTGCCAGCAGTTTAGGACAGGACCTATACTCTGGGGCCAACGTCCTGACTTTC.

Only a few counts were recorded for this clonotype. This chain uses TRBV24-1 with TRBJ2-1; 8 positions match TRBD2. This CDR3 region has 17 residues. Germline values: CDR1 KGHDR, CDR2 SFDVKD. The trim removed 0 bases at V and 0 bases at J, leaving 3 bases unmatched. The CDR3 bases are TGTGCCACCAGTGATTTGACTAGCGGAAGCTCCTACAATGAGCAGTTCTTC. Its protein product is CATSDLTSGSSYNEQFF.

This clonotype was counted ten times or more. This chain joins TRBV6-2 or TRBV6-3 and TRBJ2-7; no reliable D call. V lost 2 bases and J 2 bases, leaving 7 bases between the germline ends. CDR3 length: 13 amino acids. Per germline, CDR1 MNHEY and CDR2 SVGEGT. The CDR3 region is CASSYGIPYEQYF. The CDR3 nucleotides are TGTGCCAGCAGTTACGGGATACCCTACGAGCAGTACTTC.

With respect to this clonotype: A much larger clone lies a single base off, so this may be a read error. The chain carries TRBV29-1 and TRBJ1-1, with D possibly matching TRBD1 (5 bases). The CDR3 contains 15 residues. V was trimmed by 1 base and J by 0 bases, leaving 12 bases between them. Germline CDR1 is SQVTM and CDR2 is ANQGSEA. This chain's CDR3 is CSVEGGTSMNTEAFF. CDR3 DNA sequence: TGCAGCGTTGAAGGGGGGACCTCCATGAACACTGAAGCTTTCTTT.

This clonotype was seen more than once but under ten times. This chain joins TRBV28 and TRBJ2-3; TRBD2 might be the D (6 bases). Trimming stripped 5 bases from V and 6 bases from J, with 21 bases between. CDR3 length equals 16 residues. Germline V gene lookup returns CDR1 MDHEN and CDR2 SYDVKM. The CDR3 bases are TGTGCCAGCAGTCCTTCCAGCGTCGGGAGAGGGGATACGCAGTATTTT. Its protein product is CASSPSSVGRGDTQYF.

Remarks on this clonotype: The germline gene is not matched at one end of the junction; a read error may be the cause. The chain employs TRBV4-3 and TRBJ2-7, with a possible D match to TRBD2 (7 bases). The CDR3 has 15 amino acids. The V gene's germline CDR1 is LGHNA and CDR2 YSLEER. The CDR3 coding sequence is TGCGCCAGCGGCCAAGGGGGGGGGCCAGCCTACGAGCAGTACTTC. It is translated as CASGQGGGPAYEQYF.

About this clonotype itself: This may be a read error: a much more frequent sequence differs by one nucleotide. The chain links TRBV25-1 to TRBJ1-6, with a weak D call TRBD1 (6 bases). The CDR3 extends over 14 amino acids. In germline, CDR1 is MGHDK, CDR2 SYGVNS. Trimming stripped 8 bases from V and 11 bases from J, with 19 bases between. CDR3 amino acids: CASQTQGAAPPLHF. The CDR3, as DNA: TGTGCCAGCCAGACACAGGGAGCGGCTCCACCCCTCCACTTT.

This clonotype was detected many times. The V and J genes are TRBV28 and TRBJ1-5; D gene unclear. Germline V gives CDR1 MDHEN, CDR2 SYDVKM. The CDR3 runs to 11 residues. Trimming took 10 bases from V and 6 from J, leaving 10 bases between them. The CDR3 reads CATEEGQPQHF. CDR3 DNA: TGTGCCACCGAAGAGGGTCAGCCCCAGCATTTT.

About this clonotype itself: This may be a read error: a much more frequent sequence differs by one nucleotide. V and J are TRBV12-3 or TRBV12-4 and TRBJ1-4; 9 bases are shared with TRBD1. V lost 5 bases to trimming and J lost 10 bases; unmatched junction nucleotides: 8. This CDR3 is built from 14 residues. The CDR3 coding sequence is TGTGCCAGCAGTCCCGGGACAGGGATTGGAAAACTGTTTTTT. It specifies CASSPGTGIGKLFF.

This clonotype was observed at least ten times. The chain has TRBV20-1 and TRBJ2-7; maybe TRBD1 (5 bases). V lost 4 bases and J 2 bases, leaving 15 bases between the germline ends. There are 14 residues in the CDR3. Germline assignment: CDR1 DFQATT and CDR2 SNEGSKA (reference sequence). CDR3 protein: CSAKGFEDTYEQYF. The CDR3 DNA is TGCAGTGCTAAGGGGTTCGAGGACACCTACGAGCAGTACTTC.

V and J are TRBV27 and TRBJ2-2; 8 bases are shared with TRBD2. The CDR3 loop spans 17 amino acids. Per germline, CDR1 MNHEY and CDR2 SMNVEV (reference sequence). V lost 7 bases to trimming and J lost 6 bases; unmatched junction nucleotides: 16. The CDR3 DNA reads as TGTGCCAGCACCCCTCTCCAGACTAGCGAAGGGGCCGGGGAGCTGTTTTTT. Its protein is CASTPLQTSEGAGELFF.

This clonotype was seen ten or more times. The V call is TRBV7-3, the J call TRBJ2-5, with a weak D call TRBD1 (6 bases). The CDR3 consists of 15 residues. The V gene's germline CDR1 is SGHTA and CDR2 FQGTGA. Trimming pared 1 base from V and 1 base from J, leaving 10 bases between. CDR3 nucleotides: TGTGCCAGCAGCTTAATGGACAGTCCCCAAGAGACCCAGTACTTC. This translates into CASSLMDSPQETQYF.

This clonotype was seen at least ten times. The chain has TRBV29-1 and TRBJ2-3; 13 positions match TRBD2. The CDR3 consists of 14 residues. Germline loops: CDR1 SQVTM, CDR2 ANQGSEA. J was trimmed by 4 bases and V by 6 bases; bases with no gene match: 4. CDR3 loop: CSVVLAGGADTQYF. The CDR3 DNA reads TGCAGCGTCGTACTAGCGGGAGGGGCAGATACGCAGTATTTT.

This clonotype was observed a few times. V usage is TRBV29-1 and J usage is TRBJ2-3, with no clear D. Trimming shortened V by 6 bases and J by 6 bases, and 7 bases separated the two germline ends. Germline-derived CDR1 and CDR2 are SQVTM and ANQGSEA. This CDR3 has 10 residues. CDR3 DNA: TGCAGCGTGCAGCTGGATACGCAGTATTTT. Its translation is CSVQLDTQYF.

A word on this clonotype: This may be a read error, as it is one base from a much larger clone. The chain combines TRBV20-1 with TRBJ1-1; D is unclear. The CDR3 has 14 amino acids. Deletions cut 7 bases from V and 0 bases from J, with 15 bases between. CDR1 is DFQATT and CDR2 is SNEGSKA in the germline V gene (reference sequence). The CDR3 region is CSVIGEHMNTEAFF. DNA for the CDR3: TGCAGTGTCATCGGGGAGCACATGAACACTGAAGCTTTCTTT.

A note on this clonotype: A single base separates this from a much larger clone, so it may be a read error. This rearrangement joins TRBV29-1 to TRBJ2-5; TRBD2 aligns across 9 bases. The CDR3 runs 14 residues. The germline CDR1 and CDR2 sequences are SQVTM and ANQGSEA. The CDR3 DNA follows: TGCAGCGTTGGCAGCGGGGGGTACCAAGAGGCCCAGTACTTC. The encoded protein is CSVGSGGYQEAQYF.